The 16 T cell receptor beta chains below were found in one sample sequenced in a study of blood T cell repertoires in COVID-19. Generated by immunoSEQ multiplex PCR, the TCRdb table keeps only in-frame clones and is missing some. The table shows around 60,000 clones, with nearly 90% occurring only once. Specimen: peripheral blood. The receptors come from a man aged 55-75 years with active COVID-19.

The rearrangement joins TRBV5-1 to TRBJ2-1; 11 nucleotides agree with TRBD2. J lost 4 bases, V lost 4 bases, and 4 bases had no gene match. CDR1 is SGHRS and CDR2 is YFSETQ in the germline V gene. CDR3 size: 15 residues. DNA for the CDR3: TGCGCCAGCAGCCCACTAGCGGGGGCGTACAATGAGCAGTTCTTC. Translating gives CASSPLAGAYNEQFF.

The rearrangement uses TRBV19 and TRBJ2-1; 9 bases match TRBD2. This CDR3 contains 15 residues. Germline CDR1 LNHDA, CDR2 SQIVND (reference sequence). The CDR3: CGSSGRSSLGHEQFF. CDR3 nucleotides: TGTGGTAGTAGCGGGAGATCCTCCCTCGGCCATGAGCAGTTCTTC.

The rearrangement uses TRBV10-1 and TRBJ1-2; 7 nucleotides align to TRBD1. V shed 2 bases and J 5 bases; nucleotides not matched to a gene: 11. The CDR3 loop spans 16 amino acids. The germline V gene has CDR1 WNHNN and CDR2 SYGVQD (reference sequence). CDR3 coding DNA: TGCGCCAGCAGTGAGACCTTGAGGGGGCAAGAGTATGGCTACACCTTC. Translating it yields CASSETLRGQEYGYTF.

The count of this clone is one. This sequence joins TRBV5-6 and TRBJ1-4; no definite D call. The germline CDR1 and CDR2 sequences are SGHDT and YYEEEE. V gave up 0 bases and J gave up 8 bases, with 8 bases separating them. This CDR3 is built from 13 residues. The CDR3 sequence: CASSLGAEEKLFF. DNA of the CDR3: TGTGCCAGCAGCTTGGGTGCTGAGGAAAAACTGTTTTTT.

This sequence joins TRBV5-1 and TRBJ1-1; the D is unclear. V dropped 0 bases and J dropped 0 bases, with 6 bases sitting between them. This CDR3 has 14 residues. Germline V gene sequence: CDR1 SGHRS, CDR2 YFSETQ. CDR3 region: CASSLASVNTEAFF. The CDR3 nucleotides are TGCGCCAGCAGCTTGGCCAGTGTGAACACTGAAGCTTTCTTT.

In its sample, this clone was seen once. The chain combines TRBV5-3 with TRBJ1-1, with a tentative D call TRBD1 (6 bases). TRBV5-3 is noted as an ORF with a role that remains uncertain. V shed 4 bases and J shed 2 bases, with 12 bases lying between them. This CDR3 contains 14 residues. The CDR3 protein is CARSQGHDNTEAFF. For the CDR3, the DNA is TGTGCCAGAAGCCAGGGACATGATAACACTGAAGCTTTCTTT.

The genes are TRBV19 and TRBJ2-3; TRBD2 matches at 9 bases. The CDR3 is 15 residues long. V was pared by 7 bases and J by 3 bases, with 8 bases of the junction left unmatched. CDR1 is LNHDA, CDR2 SQIVND, per germline (reference sequence). CDR3 coding DNA: TGTGCCAGTACTAAAACTAGCGGGCCGACAGATACGCAGTATTTT. This encodes CASTKTSGPTDTQYF.

The gene calls are TRBV19 and TRBJ2-7; 8 bases line up with TRBD1. The CDR3 covers 12 residues. From germline, CDR1 is LNHDA and CDR2 SQIVND (reference sequence). V was pared by 4 bases and J by 5 bases, with 1 base of the junction left unmatched. In nucleotides, the CDR3 is TGTGCCAGTAGTACAGGGGGCGACGAGCAGTACTTC. The encoded protein is CASSTGGDEQYF.

The chain is built from TRBV6-2 or TRBV6-3 and TRBJ1-2; D gene ambiguous. This CDR3 region has 14 residues. Trimming removed 6 bases from V and 4 bases from J, with 15 bases in between. The V gene's germline CDR1 is MNHEY and CDR2 SVGEGT. The CDR3 DNA follows: TGTGCCAGCAGCCTCGTTGAGATTATCTATGGCTACACCTTC. Residues: CASSLVEIIYGYTF.

This clone appeared once. This chain links TRBV5-4 with TRBJ1-1; TRBD1 agrees at 9 bases. V shed 4 bases and J 7 bases; nucleotides not matched to a gene: 8. From germline, CDR1 is SGHNT and CDR2 YYREEE (reference sequence). This CDR3 has 14 residues. CDR3: CASSGRDRVVEAFF. CDR3 sequence (DNA): TGTGCCAGCAGCGGCCGGGACAGGGTGGTTGAAGCTTTCTTT.

The rearrangement links TRBV5-6 to TRBJ1-2; 8 bases match TRBD1. V gave up 1 base and J gave up 4 bases; unmatched junction bases: 9. Germline V gene lookup returns CDR1 SGHDT and CDR2 YYEEEE. The CDR3 runs 16 residues. The CDR3 DNA sequence: TGTGCCAGCAGCTTGAAAGACAGGGGAGGCCTCTATGGCTACACCTTC. Translation gives CASSLKDRGGLYGYTF.

The chain links TRBV11-3 to TRBJ2-7, with TRBD1 matching 7 bases. There are 15 residues in the CDR3. Germline lookup yields CDR1 SGHNT and CDR2 YENEEA. After removal of 1 base from V and 1 base from J, the junction contained 4 bases not matched to a gene. The CDR3 DNA follows: TGTGCCAGCAGCTTAGCTTCAGGGGGTTCCTACGAGCAGTACTTC. Translating it yields CASSLASGGSYEQYF.

The chain combines TRBV5-4 with TRBJ2-7; weak D call: TRBD2 (7 bases). The CDR3 loop spans 17 amino acids. Trimming left V 0 bases short and J 0 bases short, with 16 bases between. Per the germline V gene, CDR1 is SGHNT and CDR2 is YYREEE (reference sequence). CDR3 in amino acids: CASSLGGGGLSSYEQYF. The CDR3 nucleotides read TGTGCCAGCAGCTTGGGAGGGGGGGGGCTAAGCTCCTACGAGCAGTACTTC.

This clone was counted a few times. The V and J genes are TRBV9 and TRBJ1-5; unclear D gene. V lost 1 base, J lost 6 bases, and 8 bases lay in between. The germline V gene has CDR1 SGDLS and CDR2 YYNGEE. There are 13 residues in the CDR3. CDR3 amino acids: CASSVTLGQPQHF. The CDR3 DNA follows: TGTGCCAGCAGCGTAACCCTAGGTCAGCCCCAGCATTTT.

J is TRBJ2-6 and V is TRBV9; 9 bases are shared with TRBD1. Germline assignment: CDR1 SGDLS and CDR2 YYNGEE. The CDR3 has 17 residues. With V trimmed by 3 bases and J by 0 bases, 4 bases remained unmatched. The CDR3 loop is CASSGGTGSSGANVLTF. The CDR3 DNA reads TGTGCCAGCAGCGGGGGGACAGGGAGCTCTGGGGCCAACGTCCTGACTTTC.

This clone was seen a single time. The chain uses TRBV11-2 and TRBJ2-7; D not resolved. Per germline, CDR1 SGHAT and CDR2 FQNNGV. CDR3 length: 14 amino acids. The ends were cut back, 6 bases at V and 5 bases at J, with 17 bases in the middle. The CDR3 nucleotides read TGTGCCAGCAGTAACCCTTGGAGCCGCCACGAGCAGTACTTC. Encoded protein: CASSNPWSRHEQYF.